Described below is a single TCR beta chain sequence and its context. No antigen is known for it. Per-base quality was not reported, and no clone a single base away is much larger than it. This entry belongs to a study of blood T cell repertoires in COVID-19 (dated by TCRdb to between 2020 and 2021). Describing the broader study: The collaborator samples originated in the United States, Italy and Spain and spanned the acute and convalescent phases of COVID-19. The material from the prospective study consisted of cDNA or gDNA derived from T cells, B-cell-depleted T cells, or PBMCs. The dataset comprised deeply sampled blood TCRbeta repertoires from subjects exposed to, actively infected with, or recovered from COVID-19. The repertoires were made available in a free public database intended to serve as a resource for research on the immune response to SARS-CoV-2. Samples came from the ongoing ImmuneRACE study (first 160 participants) plus 1,254 subjects from 6 global collaborators. A de-identified subject ID, COVID-19 status, age in years and sex were almost always included in the sample metadata. Where available, HLA class I and class II types were taken from metadata supplied by the sample provider and were not determined by assay-based typing. The research as a whole found: Clinical and demographic metadata were provided uncurated, with the amount varying by source and participant.

TCRbeta CDR3 regions were amplified from genomic DNA by means of the immunoSEQ Assay, a bias-controlled multiplex PCR. The study's processing was this. Nucleated cell counts per sample were estimated from amplification of reference gene primers within the assay. To quantify the absolute abundance of each unique TCRbeta CDR3 rearrangement, sequence reads were collapsed and filtered. For each sample, productive Simpson clonality was calculated by taking the square root of Simpson's diversity index across productive rearrangements. Sourced from immuneACCESS, this table was stored by TCRdb with only in-frame sequences that have V and J called. A share of the clones is absent; for the studies checked, an unresolved V gene accounts for under half, and the remainder has no known explanation. For V, J and clone size, that table is used; D and trimming come from the DNA. This sample lists 90,000 to 140,000 clones; roughly 80% were detected once. The ten top clones hold around 19% of the sample.

Taken from the germline V gene, the CDR1 and CDR2 loops are KGHSH and LQKENI. V and J lose 2 bases and 5 bases, and a span of 13 bases separates them. Including cysteine and phenylalanine, the CDR3 has 14 amino acids. Only CDR3 DNA is held: 42 bases, read in frame from base 1. Whole blood was collected in K2EDTA tubes by collaborating institutions according to the institutions' own protocols. For TCRbeta analysis, collaborators shipped samples in one of three forms: frozen whole blood, isolated PBMCs, or DNA extracted from either of those sample types. The source material was peripheral blood. This receptor was taken from a woman aged 65 to 85 with acute or convalescent COVID-19. Recombination connected TRBV18 to TRBJ2-7, with TRBD1 perhaps the D gene, on 5 matching bases. The nucleotides read TGTGCCAGCTCACCAGAGTATGGGGCGGACGAGCAGTACTTC. Its protein is CASSPEYGADEQYF.